The sequence of this TCR beta chain was determined in a study of T cell responses to AZD1222 COVID-19 vaccine. V lost 8 bases to trimming and J lost 5 bases, with 22 bases between them. The CDR3 covers 15 residues. Per germline, CDR1 MNHEY and CDR2 SVGAGI. Sequencing was performed with immunoSEQ multiplex PCR; in TCRdb, only in-frame clones are kept and a portion is missing. The sample has 95,000 to 130,000 clones; roughly 87% are singletons. The genes are TRBV6-5 and TRBJ2-7, with D maybe TRBD2 (6 bases). Here the sequenced sample was peripheral blood, taken on day 0 of AZD1222 vaccination. This receptor was identified in an adult in good health. The CDR3 loop is CASSPWGDGGNEQYF. The CDR3 region has the DNA TGTGCCAGCTCTCCCTGGGGGGATGGGGGAAACGAGCAGTACTTC.